This is a list of T cell receptor beta chains from one sample in a study of vaccination effects on CD4 cells after COVID-19. TCRdb's copy holds only in-frame clones and misses some; the assay was immunoSEQ multiplex PCR. The data hold around 68,000 clones, with about four fifths observed a single time. Their antigens remain unidentified. The sequencing here drew on CD4+ T cells from PBMCs cultured with SARS-CoV-2 spike peptides, taken before COVID-19 vaccination. Every receptor here comes from a human donor who received a COVID-19 vaccine. Both conserved end residues are part of each CDR3. Fields, in order: clone size, V gene, J gene, D gene, CDR3 DNA, CDR3 protein. D genes are given only for firm matches. Not all rows give a size; the values are once, few, many and, for expanded clones, a class.

-,TRBV6-5,TRBJ2-1,-,TGTGCCTTAATAGGGGGTGTCCCCTACAATGAGCAGTTCTTC,CALIGGVPYNEQFF
-,TRBV24-1,TRBJ2-2,-,TGTGCCACCACCGCCCCCGGGGGCCCCCGGGAGCTGTTTTTT,CATTAPGGPRELFF
once,TRBV7-2,TRBJ2-5,TRBD2,TGTGCCAGCAGCTTAGCGGGACTAGCGATGGAGACCCAGTACTTC,CASSLAGLAMETQYF
once,TRBV7-8,TRBJ2-3,-,TGTGCCAGCAGCTTACAGGTTCGGGGAGACACAGATACGCAGTATTTT,CASSLQVRGDTDTQYF
-,TRBV5-4,TRBJ2-1,TRBD1,TGTGCCAGCAGCCCGGGACAGGGGGTTTACAATGAGCAGTTCTTC,CASSPGQGVYNEQFF
-,TRBV27,TRBJ1-5,-,TGTGCCAGCAGATCACAGGGCCTTAGCAATCAGCCCCAGCATTTT,CASRSQGLSNQPQHF
-,TRBV3-1/TRBV3-2,TRBJ1-6,-,TGTGCCAGCAGCCAAAATTTGGGGCAGTTCAATTCACCCCTCCACTTT,CASSQNLGQFNSPLHF
-,TRBV11-2,TRBJ2-5,TRBD1,TGTGCCAGCAGCTTCTCGACAGGGAGAGGGACCCAGTACTTC,CASSFSTGRGTQYF
-,TRBV18,TRBJ2-5,TRBD1,TGTGCCAGCTCACCCAACAGGGGGCGCGGAGAGACCCAGTACTTC,CASSPNRGRGETQYF
-,TRBV7-2,TRBJ1-3,-,TGTGCCAGCAGCCCCTGGCGCTACTCTGGAAACACCATATATTTT,CASSPWRYSGNTIYF
-,TRBV19,TRBJ1-2,TRBD1,TGTGCCAGTAGACAGGGGGCGGTCTATGGCTACACCTTC,CASRQGAVYGYTF
-,TRBV28,TRBJ1-2,TRBD1,TGTGCCAGCAGTGTCACAGGGGACTCTAAGAGCTACACCTTC,CASSVTGDSKSYTF
-,TRBV30,TRBJ1-2,-,TGTGCCTGGAGTCCCTCCTTGTATTACCAGGCATACACCTTC,CAWSPSLYYQAYTF
-,TRBV3-1/TRBV3-2,TRBJ2-2,TRBD2,TGTGCCAGCAGCCAAGTCATTAGCGGGGGGGCCATTAGCGGGGAGCTGTTTTTT,CASSQVISGGAISGELFF
-,TRBV29-1,TRBJ1-1,-,TGCAGCTACGGCGAGGGGGGCCTCGCTTTCTTT,CSYGEGGLAFF
-,TRBV19,TRBJ1-1,-,TGTGCCAGTAGATGGGCAGGCCGTGGGAACACTGAAGCTTTCTTT,CASRWAGRGNTEAFF
-,TRBV2,TRBJ1-1,-,TGTGCCAGCAGTGAAGGTACAGCTCTCTACACTGAAGCTTTCTTT,CASSEGTALYTEAFF
-,TRBV30,TRBJ1-2,-,TGTGCCTGGAGTTTCGGTGAGAACGGCTACACCTTC,CAWSFGENGYTF